Described below is a single TCR beta chain sequence and its context. This clonotype showed up just once. Its antigen is currently not known. There are no base qualities to consult, and no much larger clone falls within one base. A lone read offers only weak evidence. Sorted-subset TCR libraries were prepared from over 850,000 sorted CD4+ or CD8+ T cells. Peripheral blood underwent Ficoll-Hypaque density gradient centrifugation to isolate PBMCs, which were then cryopreserved in liquid nitrogen. Paired sorted CD4+ and CD8+ subsets came from healthy controls, HAM/TSP patients and MS patients. These data are taken from a study of neurological immune-mediated disorders (dated by TCRdb to the late 2010s). At the level of the whole study: The study compared peripheral blood TCR-beta repertoires of HTLV-I-associated myelopathy (HAM/TSP) patients, multiple sclerosis patients and healthy controls using UMI-based sequencing. The 90 to 120 TCR-beta libraries covered PBMC samples along with longitudinal samples, technical triplicates, and paired sorted CD4+ and CD8+ T-cell subsets. The cohort was made up of about 66 subjects, consisting of some 15 HAM/TSP patients, around 35 multiple sclerosis patients and 20 healthy controls.

V is cut by 1 base and J by 3 bases, and the space between the germline ends is 11 bases. CDR1 and CDR2 were assigned from the germline V gene as SQVTM and ANQGSEA. Its CDR3 holds 14 amino acids, cysteine through phenylalanine. The CDR3 DNA has 42 bases and is translated from base 1. General study outcomes and caveats: Across subjects, expanded clones never shared an identical CDR3 amino acid sequence, which suggests that the TCR-beta repertoires in every group were private. TCR clonal expansion was highest in HAM/TSP patients and lowest in MS patients, with MS patients falling below even healthy controls.

cDNA was synthesized by template-switch 5'RACE using a primer with a 10-nucleotide random unique molecular identifier that tagged each TCR transcript. Every sequencing run yielded over 160 million TCR-beta sequences covering 15-18 subjects. The RNeasy kit was used for extraction of total RNA. TCR-beta VDJ regions were amplified with primers for the TCR constant region and the 5'RACE anchor, using the KAPA Real-time Library Amplification kit. Sample indexes and Illumina adaptors were added in a first PCR, and a second PCR then increased library yield. The roughly 650 bp TCR product was size-selected on a 2% E-gel SizeSelection system after Ampure bead purification. Before pooling, library quality was checked on a Bioanalyzer, concentration was measured with Qubit, and libraries were quantified with the Kapa Library Quantification kit. An Illumina HiSeq 2500 was used to sequence the libraries paired-end at 2 x 150 bp. To increase sequence diversity, roughly 25-31% phiX was spiked into each library pool. Concerning the study's data processing: The UMI-based MiGEC pipeline processed quality-filtered reads and removed over 80% of raw TCR sequences during error correction. VDJ genes were aligned to IMGT germline references, and clonotypes were defined by unique CDR3 amino acid sequence plus V-J genes. Clonal expansion, Shannon diversity and CDR3 relatedness were evaluated with VDJtools (CalcPairwiseDistances, ClusterSamples), while phylogenetic trees were built in CLCbio workbench. Expanded clones were defined as having at least 8 unique UMIs, based on coefficient-of-variation modelling across technical triplicates. Through fastp at Q25 and MiXCR, TCRdb rebuilt clones from the public reads, retaining in-frame beta chains. Identical CDR3 protein sequences are pooled into one entry, listed with their most common genes and DNA. TCRdb's processing, not the study's, gives the V and J calls here. This sample holds fewer than 11,000 distinct CDR3 sequences; around 21% were observed only once. Of the sample, around 50% is held by the ten largest clones.

Sample: CD8+ T cells from blood. The rearranged segments are TRBV29-1 and TRBJ2-3; the D segment could be TRBD1, given 6 matching bases. The TCR was taken from a woman aged 60-75 years with HTLV-1-associated myelopathy (HAM/TSP). CDR3 reads: CSVEGPQGTDTQYF. The nucleotide sequence is given as TGCAGCGTTGAAGGTCCCCAGGGGACAGATACGCAGTATTTT.